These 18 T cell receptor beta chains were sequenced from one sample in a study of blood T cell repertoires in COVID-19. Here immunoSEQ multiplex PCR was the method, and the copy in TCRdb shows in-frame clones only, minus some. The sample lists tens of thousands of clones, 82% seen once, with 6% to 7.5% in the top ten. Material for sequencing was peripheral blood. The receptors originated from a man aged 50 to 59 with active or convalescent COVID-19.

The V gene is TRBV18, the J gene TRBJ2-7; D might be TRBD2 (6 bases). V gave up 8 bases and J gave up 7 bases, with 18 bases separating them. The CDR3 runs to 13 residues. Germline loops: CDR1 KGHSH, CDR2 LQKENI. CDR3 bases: TGTGCCAGCACTTTGACACCGGCGGGGGAGCAGTACGTC. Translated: CASTLTPAGEQYV.

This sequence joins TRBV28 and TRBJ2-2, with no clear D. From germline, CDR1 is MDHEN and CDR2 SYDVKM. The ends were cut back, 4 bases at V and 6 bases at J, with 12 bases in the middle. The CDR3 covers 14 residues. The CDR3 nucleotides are TGTGCCAGCAGTTCCCCCTCTCTTTCCGGGGAGCTGTTTTTT. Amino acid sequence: CASSSPSLSGELFF.

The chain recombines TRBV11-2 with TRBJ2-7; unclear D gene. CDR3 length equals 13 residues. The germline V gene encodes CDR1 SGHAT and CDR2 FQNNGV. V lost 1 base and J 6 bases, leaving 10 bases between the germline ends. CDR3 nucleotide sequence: TGTGCCAGCAGCTTAGTAGGCGGTCTCGAGCAGTACTTC. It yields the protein CASSLVGGLEQYF.

CDR3 DNA: TGTGCCAGCAGCTTAGCGAGAGGGGGACAGGACTATAATTCACCCCTCCACTTT. The encoded protein is CASSLARGGQDYNSPLHF. This sequence joins TRBV7-8 and TRBJ1-6, with 8 bases matching TRBD1. Germline-derived CDR1 and CDR2 are SGHVS and FQNEAQ. Unmatched junction bases numbered 7, after V lost 0 bases and J lost 3 bases. The CDR3 totals 18 residues.

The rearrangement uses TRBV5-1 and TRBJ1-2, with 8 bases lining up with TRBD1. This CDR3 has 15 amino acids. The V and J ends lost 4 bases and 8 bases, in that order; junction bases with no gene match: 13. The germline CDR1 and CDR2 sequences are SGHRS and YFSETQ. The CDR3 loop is CASSESVQGAQGYTF. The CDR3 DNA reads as TGCGCCAGCAGCGAGAGCGTGCAGGGGGCGCAAGGCTACACCTTC.

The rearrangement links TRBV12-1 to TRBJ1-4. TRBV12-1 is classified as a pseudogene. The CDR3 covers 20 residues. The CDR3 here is CASSLLGRGGESDVKRKLFF. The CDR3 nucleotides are TGTGCCAGCAGCCTTCTTGGGCGGGGGGGCGAAAGTGATGTGAAGAGAAAACTGTTTTTT.

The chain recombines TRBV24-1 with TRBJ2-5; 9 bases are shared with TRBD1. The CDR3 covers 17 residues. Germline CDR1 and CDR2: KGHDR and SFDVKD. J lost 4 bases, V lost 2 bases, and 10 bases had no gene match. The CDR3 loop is CATSDSPLDRGVETQYF. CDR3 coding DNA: TGTGCCACCAGTGATTCGCCCCTTGACAGGGGGGTAGAGACCCAGTACTTC.

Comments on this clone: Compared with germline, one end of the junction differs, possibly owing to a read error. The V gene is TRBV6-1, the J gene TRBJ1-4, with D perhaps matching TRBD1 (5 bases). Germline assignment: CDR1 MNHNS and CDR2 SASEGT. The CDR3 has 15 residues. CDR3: CANSEAAGFNEKLFF. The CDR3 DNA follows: TGTGCCAACAGTGAAGCAGCAGGGTTTAATGAAAAACTGTTTTTT.

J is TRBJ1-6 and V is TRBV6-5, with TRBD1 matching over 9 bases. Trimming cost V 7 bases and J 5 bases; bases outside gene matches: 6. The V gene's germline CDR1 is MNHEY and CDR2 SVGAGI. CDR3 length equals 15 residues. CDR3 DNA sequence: TGTGCCAGCAAGACAGGGGGTTCCCATAATTCACCCCTCCACTTT. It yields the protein CASKTGGSHNSPLHF.

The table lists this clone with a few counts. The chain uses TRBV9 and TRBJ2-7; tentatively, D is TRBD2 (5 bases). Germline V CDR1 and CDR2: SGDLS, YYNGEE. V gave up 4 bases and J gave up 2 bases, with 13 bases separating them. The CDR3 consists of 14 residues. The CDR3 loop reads CASSLDSVAYEQYF. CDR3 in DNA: TGTGCCAGCAGCCTGGACTCGGTTGCCTACGAGCAGTACTTC.

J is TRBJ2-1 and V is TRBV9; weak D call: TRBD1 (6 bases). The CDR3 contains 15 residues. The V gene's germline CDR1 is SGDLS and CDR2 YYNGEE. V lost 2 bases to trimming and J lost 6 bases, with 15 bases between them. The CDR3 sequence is CASSVRDTLFNEQFF. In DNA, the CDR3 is TGTGCCAGCAGCGTCCGGGACACCTTGTTCAATGAGCAGTTCTTC.

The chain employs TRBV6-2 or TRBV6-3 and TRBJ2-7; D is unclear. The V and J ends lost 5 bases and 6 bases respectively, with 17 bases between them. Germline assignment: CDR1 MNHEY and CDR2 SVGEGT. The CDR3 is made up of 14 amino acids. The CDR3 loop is CASSPPQVFREQYF. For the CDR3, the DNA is TGTGCCAGCAGTCCCCCTCAGGTTTTTCGCGAGCAGTACTTC.

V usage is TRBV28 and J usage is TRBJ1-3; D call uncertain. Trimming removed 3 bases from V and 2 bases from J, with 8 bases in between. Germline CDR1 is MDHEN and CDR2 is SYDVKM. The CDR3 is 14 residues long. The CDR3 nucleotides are TGTGCCAGCAGTTTTACAGCCCCTGGAAACACCATATATTTT. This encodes CASSFTAPGNTIYF.

In nucleotides, the CDR3 is TGTGCCAGCAGCATATCGGACAGGGGTGAGACCCAGTACTTC. Residues: CASSISDRGETQYF. The chain joins TRBV7-6 to TRBJ2-5; 9 bases map to TRBD1. CDR3 length: 14 residues. CDR1 and CDR2 from the germline V gene are SGHVS and FNYEAQ. Trimming removed 5 bases from V and 5 bases from J; junction bases left unmatched: 6.

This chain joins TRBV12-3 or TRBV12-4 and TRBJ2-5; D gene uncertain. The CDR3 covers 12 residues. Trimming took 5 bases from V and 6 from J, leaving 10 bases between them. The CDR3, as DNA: TGTGCCAGCAGTCCAGGCCTGCAGACCCAGTACTTC. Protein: CASSPGLQTQYF.

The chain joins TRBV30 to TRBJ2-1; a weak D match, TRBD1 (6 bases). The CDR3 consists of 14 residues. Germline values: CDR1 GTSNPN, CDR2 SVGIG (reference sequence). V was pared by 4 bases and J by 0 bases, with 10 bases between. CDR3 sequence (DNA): TGTGCCTGGAAAGGCAGGGGCTCCTACAATGAGCAGTTCTTC. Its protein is CAWKGRGSYNEQFF.

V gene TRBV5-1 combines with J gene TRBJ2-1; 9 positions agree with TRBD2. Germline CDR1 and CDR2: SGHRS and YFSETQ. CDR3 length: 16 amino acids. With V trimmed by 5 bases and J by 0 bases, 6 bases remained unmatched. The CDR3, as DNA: TGCGCCAGCAGAGGGAGCGGGGGGCTCTCCTACAATGAGCAGTTCTTC. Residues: CASRGSGGLSYNEQFF.

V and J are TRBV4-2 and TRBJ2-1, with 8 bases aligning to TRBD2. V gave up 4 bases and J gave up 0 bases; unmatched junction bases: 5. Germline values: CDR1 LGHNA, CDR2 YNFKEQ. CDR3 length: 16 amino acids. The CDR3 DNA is TGTGCCAGCAGCCCGGCCGGGACTAGCTCCTACAATGAGCAGTTCTTC. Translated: CASSPAGTSSYNEQFF.